This note documents a single T cell receptor (beta chain) sequence. This clone's antigen is unknown. No base-level quality is on record; no much larger clone is a single base apart. TCRbeta CDR3 regions were amplified from genomic DNA using the immunoSEQ Assay, a bias-controlled multiplex PCR. Per the original workflow: Nucleated cell counts per sample were estimated from amplification of reference gene primers within the assay. Sequence reads were collapsed and filtered to measure the absolute abundance of every unique TCRbeta CDR3 rearrangement. Productive Simpson clonality was computed per sample as the square root of Simpson's diversity index over productive rearrangements. This immuneACCESS table, as held by TCRdb, lists in-frame sequences with V and J called but not all clones. Of the missing ones, under half trace to an unresolved V gene in checked studies; the others have no known cause. The V and J calls and clone size were taken over from that table, and D and trimming were inferred from the DNA. The sample includes some 150,000 clones, with roughly 89% observed a single time. 0.75% to 0.95% of the sample is in the top ten clones.

This entry belongs to a study of blood T cell repertoires in COVID-19 (dated by TCRdb to 2020 to 2021). In terms of the full investigation: Collaborator samples came from the United States, Italy and Spain and covered acute and convalescent phases of COVID-19. Subjects who had been exposed to COVID-19, were actively infected with it, or had recovered from it provided the deeply sampled blood TCRbeta repertoires that made up the dataset. A de-identified subject ID, COVID-19 status, age in years and sex were almost always included in the sample metadata. The material from the prospective study consisted of cDNA or gDNA derived from T cells, B-cell-depleted T cells, or PBMCs. The samples were drawn from the first 160 participants of the ongoing ImmuneRACE study and from over 950 subjects provided by 6 global collaborators. The repertoires were made available in a free public database intended to serve as a resource for research on the immune response to SARS-CoV-2. Where HLA class I and class II types were available, the types were taken from metadata supplied by the sample provider, not from assay-based typing. Overall results and qualifications from the work: The amount of clinical and demographic metadata varied by source and participant and was provided uncurated.

From the germline V gene (reference sequence), CDR1 is GTSNPN and CDR2 is SVGIG. The germline V and J ends show losses of 4 bases and 5 bases respectively, and no gene match explains 5 bases of the junction. The cysteine opens and the phenylalanine closes a CDR3 of 13 amino acids. The sequence is cut down to CDR3 DNA, 39 bases in frame from base 1. The collaborating institutions used their own protocols to collect whole blood in K2EDTA tubes. For TCRbeta analysis, collaborators shipped samples in one of three forms: frozen whole blood, isolated PBMCs, or DNA extracted from either of those sample types.

The V and J genes are TRBV30 and TRBJ2-3, and TRBD1 aligns with 8 junction nucleotides. This clonotype was sampled from a woman between 50 and 59 years old with acute or convalescent COVID-19. The specimen was peripheral blood. The CDR3 sequence is CAWTGGAGDTQYF. The nucleotide sequence reads TGTGCCTGGACAGGGGGCGCTGGAGATACGCAGTATTTT.